The rows below give T cell receptor beta chains drawn from one sample of a study of T-cell reconstitution after alpha-beta-depleted transplantation in children. TCRdb passed the PCR reads through MiXCR, listing each CDR3 protein once. Here the sample spans 400,000 to 500,000 distinct CDR3 sequences, under 13% being singletons. The sequencing here drew on PBMCs from the stem cell graft donor, taken from the stem cell graft. These TCRs come from a human donor who donated a stem cell graft to a child with acute myeloid leukemia. Both conserved end residues are part of each CDR3. D genes are given only for firm matches. Size is omitted from some rows. Given values are once, few, many or a class for expanded clones.

D gene	V gene	J gene	clone size	CDR3 protein	CDR3 DNA
.	TRBV6-1	TRBJ1-1	.	CASRDIEAFF	TGTGCCAGCAGGGACATTGAAGCTTTCTTT
.	TRBV20-1	TRBJ2-7	.	CSARDRDKSYEQYF	TGCAGTGCTAGAGATAGGGACAAGTCCTACGAGCAGTACTTC
.	TRBV4-3	TRBJ2-1	many	CASSHGSYNEQFF	TGCGCCAGCAGCCACGGTTCCTACAATGAGCAGTTCTTC
.	TRBV9	TRBJ1-5	few	CASSVGAAQPQHF	TGTGCCAGCAGCGTTGGCGCGGCTCAGCCCCAGCATTTT
TRBD1	TRBV6-1	TRBJ2-7	few	CASSPSSQGNEQYF	TGTGCCAGCAGCCCCTCCTCACAGGGGAACGAGCAGTACTTC
.	TRBV12-3/TRBV12-4	TRBJ1-6	few	CASSLGGRTYNSPLHF	TGTGCCAGCAGTTTGGGGGGGCGTACCTATAATTCACCCCTCCACTTT
.	TRBV29-1	TRBJ2-5	few	CSVGGVQETQYF	TGCAGCGTTGGGGGAGTCCAAGAGACCCAGTACTTC
.	TRBV5-1	TRBJ1-2	few	CASSPGGWDNYGYTF	TGCGCCAGCAGCCCCGGCGGTTGGGATAACTATGGCTACACCTTC
.	TRBV5-6	TRBJ2-1	few	CASANPVQRAFPYNEQFF	TGTGCCAGCGCCAATCCGGTCCAGCGGGCTTTTCCCTACAATGAGCAGTTCTTC
.	TRBV7-8	TRBJ2-5	many	CASSRDGETQYF	TGTGCCAGCAGCCGGGACGGGGAGACCCAGTACTTC
.	TRBV9	TRBJ2-3	.	CASSVDGLTDTQYF	TGTGCCAGCAGCGTAGACGGACTCACAGATACGCAGTATTTT
TRBD1	TRBV5-6	TRBJ1-6	.	CASSSDRDLSPLHF	TGTGCCAGCAGCTCGGACAGGGATCTTTCACCCCTCCACTTT
.	TRBV30	TRBJ2-5	few	CAWREKIQWKETQYF	TGTGCCTGGAGGGAGAAAATCCAGTGGAAAGAGACCCAGTACTTC
.	TRBV7-8	TRBJ2-3	.	CASSLPWVTKDTQYF	TGTGCCAGCAGCTTGCCGTGGGTCACCAAGGATACGCAGTATTTT
TRBD2	TRBV20-1	TRBJ2-2	.	CSALAAPNTGELFF	TGCAGTGCTCTAGCGGCCCCGAACACCGGGGAGCTGTTTTTT
.	TRBV12-3/TRBV12-4	TRBJ1-2	.	CASSPPVVPGYTF	TGTGCCAGCAGCCCCCCAGTCGTTCCAGGCTACACCTTC
.	TRBV27	TRBJ2-5	few	CASSSFGTPQLETQYF	TGTGCCAGCAGTTCGTTCGGGACCCCGCAGCTGGAGACCCAGTACTTC
TRBD1	TRBV20-1	TRBJ1-5	few	CSARAGQGARSNQPQHF	TGCAGTGCTAGAGCGGGACAGGGGGCGCGGAGCAATCAGCCCCAGCATTTT
TRBD2	TRBV29-1	TRBJ2-1	many	CSATGLAERDEQFF	TGCAGCGCGACAGGACTAGCGGAGCGGGATGAGCAGTTCTTC
TRBD2	TRBV7-2	TRBJ2-7	.	CASSFGGSGSSYEQYF	TGTGCCAGCAGCTTCGGCGGGAGTGGGAGCTCCTACGAGCAGTACTTC
TRBD2	TRBV29-1	TRBJ2-1	few	CSGGTSGDNEQFF	TGCAGCGGAGGGACTAGCGGGGACAATGAGCAGTTCTTC
.	TRBV9	TRBJ2-1	.	CASGRTRNEQFF	TGTGCCAGCGGTAGGACACGGAATGAGCAGTTCTTC
.	TRBV5-1	TRBJ2-2	few	CATSSGGSTGELFF	TGCGCCACCTCTTCTGGCGGCAGTACCGGGGAGCTGTTTTTT
TRBD2	TRBV5-1	TRBJ2-5	.	CASSATSGDETQYF	TGCGCCAGCAGCGCGACTAGCGGTGATGAGACCCAGTACTTC
TRBD1	TRBV7-2	TRBJ2-3	few	CASSYPGTGVTDTQYF	TGTGCCAGCAGTTACCCCGGGACAGGGGTCACAGATACGCAGTATTTT
.	TRBV12-3/TRBV12-4	TRBJ2-4	.	CASSFGGRAKNIQYF	TGTGCCAGCAGTTTTGGCGGAAGAGCCAAAAACATTCAGTACTTC
TRBD2	TRBV27	TRBJ2-7	few	CASSPQAGREQYF	TGTGCCAGCAGTCCTCAAGCGGGGAGGGAGCAGTACTTC
TRBD2	TRBV20-1	TRBJ2-1	many	CSARTSGRVNEQFF	TGCAGTGCTCGGACTAGCGGGAGGGTAAATGAGCAGTTCTTC
TRBD2	TRBV7-2	TRBJ2-1	.	CASSVGLAHNEQFF	TGTGCCAGCAGCGTGGGACTAGCGCACAATGAGCAGTTCTTC
.	TRBV12-3/TRBV12-4	TRBJ1-2	.	CASSLAPAGTYGYTF	TGTGCCAGCAGTTTAGCGCCGGCAGGCACTTATGGCTACACCTTC
TRBD2	TRBV5-5	TRBJ2-3	few	CASSLGLAGTAFTDTQYF	TGTGCCAGCAGCTTGGGACTAGCGGGGACAGCCTTCACAGATACGCAGTATTTT
.	TRBV7-9	TRBJ1-4	.	CASSFPGNEKLFF	TGTGCCAGCAGCTTCCCGGGAAATGAAAAACTGTTTTTT
.	TRBV5-6	TRBJ2-3	many	CASSQVVQGTDTQYF	TGTGCCAGCAGCCAGGTGGTGCAGGGGACAGATACGCAGTATTTT
TRBD1	TRBV20-1	TRBJ1-2	.	CSAAGTTGGFGYGYTF	TGCAGTGCTGCAGGGACTACAGGGGGCTTTGGCTATGGCTACACCTTC
TRBD1	TRBV20-1	TRBJ2-3	few	CSARGQGWSDTQYF	TGCAGTGCTAGGGGACAGGGCTGGAGTGATACGCAGTATTTT
.	TRBV29-1	TRBJ2-5	many	CSVEGVRERETQYF	TGCAGCGTTGAAGGGGTCAGGGAGAGGGAGACCCAGTACTTC
TRBD2	TRBV24-1	TRBJ2-1	many	CATSDLTRLAGAGPYNEQFF	TGTGCCACCAGTGATTTGACTCGACTAGCGGGAGCAGGGCCTTACAATGAGCAGTTCTTC
.	TRBV6-2/TRBV6-3	TRBJ2-1	.	CAGSYWGHNEQFF	TGTGCCGGCAGTTATTGGGGCCACAATGAGCAGTTCTTC
.	TRBV5-1	TRBJ1-1	few	CASSLDTGPEAFF	TGCGCCAGCAGCTTAGATACAGGGCCTGAAGCTTTCTTT
TRBD1	TRBV20-1	TRBJ1-5	few	CSATQTGNQPQHF	TGCAGTGCTACGCAGACAGGGAATCAGCCCCAGCATTTT
.	TRBV20-1	TRBJ2-7	.	CSASREELADEQYF	TGCAGTGCTAGCAGGGAGGAACTTGCCGACGAGCAGTACTTC
.	TRBV15	TRBJ2-7	.	CATSRDRLAQPYEQYF	TGTGCCACCAGCAGAGATCGACTGGCGCAACCCTACGAGCAGTACTTC
TRBD1	TRBV7-2	TRBJ2-7	many	CASSSGQGSSYEQYF	TGTGCCAGCAGCTCAGGACAGGGCAGCTCCTACGAGCAGTACTTC
.	TRBV19	TRBJ1-5	few	CASSGDHSNQPQHF	TGTGCCAGTAGTGGGGACCACAGCAATCAGCCCCAGCATTTT
.	TRBV4-1	TRBJ2-7	few	CASSQERGLALGDDPNYEQYF	TGCGCCAGCAGCCAAGAGAGGGGCCTGGCCCTAGGCGACGACCCCAACTACGAGCAGTACTTC
TRBD1	TRBV5-1	TRBJ2-4	.	CASSTRTGGVLDIQYF	TGCGCCAGCAGTACGCGGACAGGGGGCGTTTTAGACATTCAGTACTTC
.	TRBV9	TRBJ2-2	.	CASSASGTLNTGELFF	TGTGCCAGCAGCGCCTCCGGGACCCTGAACACCGGGGAGCTGTTTTTT
.	TRBV4-2	TRBJ2-6	few	CASSPTTRSGANVLTF	TGTGCCAGCAGCCCGACAACTCGCTCTGGGGCCAACGTCCTGACTTTC
.	TRBV20-1	TRBJ2-7	.	CSATRLDGRFDEQYF	TGCAGTGCTACCCGACTTGACGGCAGGTTTGACGAGCAGTACTTC